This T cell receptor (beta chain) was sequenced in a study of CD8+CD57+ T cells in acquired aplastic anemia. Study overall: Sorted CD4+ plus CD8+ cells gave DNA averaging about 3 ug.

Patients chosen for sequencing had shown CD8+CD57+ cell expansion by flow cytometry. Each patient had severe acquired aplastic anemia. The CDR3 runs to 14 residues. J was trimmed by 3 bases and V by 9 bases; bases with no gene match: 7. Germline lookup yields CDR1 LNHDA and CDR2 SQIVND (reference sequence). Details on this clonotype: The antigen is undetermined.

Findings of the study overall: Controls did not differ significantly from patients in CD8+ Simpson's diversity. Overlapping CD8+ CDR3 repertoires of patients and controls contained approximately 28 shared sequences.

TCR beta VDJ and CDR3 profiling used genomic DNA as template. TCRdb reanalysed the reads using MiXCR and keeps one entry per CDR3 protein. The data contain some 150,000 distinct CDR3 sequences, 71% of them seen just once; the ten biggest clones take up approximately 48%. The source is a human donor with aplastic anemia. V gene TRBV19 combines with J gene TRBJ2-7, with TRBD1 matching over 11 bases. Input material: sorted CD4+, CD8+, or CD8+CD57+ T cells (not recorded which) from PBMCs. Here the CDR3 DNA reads TGTGCCAGCAACCCCGGGACAGGGGGCTACGAGCAGTACTTC. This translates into CASNPGTGGYEQYF. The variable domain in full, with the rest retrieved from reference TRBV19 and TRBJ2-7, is DGGITQSPKYLFRKEGQNVTLSCEQNLNHDAMYWYRQDPGQGLRLIYYSQIVNDFQKGDIAEGYSVSREKKESFPLTVTSAQKNPTAFYLCASNPGTGGYEQYFGPGTRLTVT.